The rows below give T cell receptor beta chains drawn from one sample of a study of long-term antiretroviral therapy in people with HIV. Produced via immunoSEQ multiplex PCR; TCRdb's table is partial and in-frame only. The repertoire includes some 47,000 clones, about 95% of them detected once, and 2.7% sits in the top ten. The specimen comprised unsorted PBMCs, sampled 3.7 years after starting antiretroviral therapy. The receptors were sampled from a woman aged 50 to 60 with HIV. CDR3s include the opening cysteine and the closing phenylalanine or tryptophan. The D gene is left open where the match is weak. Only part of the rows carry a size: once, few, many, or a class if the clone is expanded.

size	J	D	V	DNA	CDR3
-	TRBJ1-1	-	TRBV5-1	TGCGCCAGCAGCTTCGGGCATGTCCTACCAAAAGGACAAGGAGTAGCTTTCTTT	CASSFGHVLPKGQGVAFF
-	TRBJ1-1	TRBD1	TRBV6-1	TGTGCCAGCAGTGTTGAGGGGGCTGGAACAACTGAAGCTTTCTTT	CASSVEGAGTTEAFF
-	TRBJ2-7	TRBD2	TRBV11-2	TGTGCCAGCAGTCCCACTAGCGGGGGGTACTACGAGCAGTACTTC	CASSPTSGGYYEQYF
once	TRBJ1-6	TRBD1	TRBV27	TGTGCCAGCAGTTTATATCCCGGACAGGGGGGATATAATTCACCCCTCCACTTT	CASSLYPGQGGYNSPLHF
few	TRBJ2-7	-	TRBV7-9	TGTGCCAGCAGCTTAGCGCAGGCTGCCTCTCGAGAGCAGTACTTC	CASSLAQAASREQYF
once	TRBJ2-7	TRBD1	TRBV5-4	TGTGCCAGCAGTCCCCCGGACAGGGGGAACTACGAGCAGTACTTC	CASSPPDRGNYEQYF
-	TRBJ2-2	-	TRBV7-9	TGTGCCAGCAGCTTAGCGGGGGGATCGAACACCGGGGAGCTGTTTTTT	CASSLAGGSNTGELFF
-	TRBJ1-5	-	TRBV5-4	TGTGCCAGCAGCTTGGACCCCTCTGGGCATCAGCCCCAGCATTTT	CASSLDPSGHQPQHF
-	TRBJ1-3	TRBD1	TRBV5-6	TGTGCCAGCAGCTCACAGGGGTCTGGAAACACCATATATTTT	CASSSQGSGNTIYF
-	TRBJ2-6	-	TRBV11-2	TGTGCCAGCAGCTTAGAATCCAAGACTGGGGCCAACGTCCTGACTTTC	CASSLESKTGANVLTF
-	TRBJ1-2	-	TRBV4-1	TGCGCCAGCAGCCAAGACGGGAGGTTGTCCTATGGCTACACCTTC	CASSQDGRLSYGYTF
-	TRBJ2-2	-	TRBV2	TGTGCCAGCAGTGTTGCCAGGGGGAACACCGGGGAGCTGTTTTTT	CASSVARGNTGELFF
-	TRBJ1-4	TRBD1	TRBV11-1	TGTGCCAGCAGCTTCAGGGGGGGGCGAGGACTTGCGGAAAAACTGTTTTTT	CASSFRGGRGLAEKLFF
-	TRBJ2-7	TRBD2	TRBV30	TGTGCCTGGAGAAGCGGGGGGGGTCGTATTGGATTGTACGAGCAGTACTTC	CAWRSGGGRIGLYEQYF
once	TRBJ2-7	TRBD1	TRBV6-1	TGTGCCAGCAGCCGGACAGGGGATGACGAGCAGTACTTC	CASSRTGDDEQYF
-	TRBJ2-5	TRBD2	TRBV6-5	TGTGCCAGCAGTTACTCCGGGACTAGCGGGGTAACCCAGTACTTC	CASSYSGTSGVTQYF
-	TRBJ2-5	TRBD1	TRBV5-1	TGCGCCAGCAGCTTGACGGGACAGGGGGCTGAGACCCAGTACTTC	CASSLTGQGAETQYF
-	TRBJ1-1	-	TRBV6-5	TGTGCCGCGCGGGGGAACACTGAAGCTTTCTTT	CAARGNTEAFF
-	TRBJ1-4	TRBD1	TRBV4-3	TGCGCCAGCAGCCAAGGGCAGGGGGCTGAAAAACTGTTTTTT	CASSQGQGAEKLFF
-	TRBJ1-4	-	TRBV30	TGTGCCTGGAGTGTAGATGCCAGGGTAGGAGAAAAACTGTTTTTT	CAWSVDARVGEKLFF
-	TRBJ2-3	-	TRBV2	TGTGCCAGCAGTGAATTGGCAGGGGATCAAGATACGCAGTATTTT	CASSELAGDQDTQYF
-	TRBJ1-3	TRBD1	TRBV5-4	TGTGCCAGCAGCTTTGGACAGGGAATCGCTGGAAACACCATATATTTT	CASSFGQGIAGNTIYF
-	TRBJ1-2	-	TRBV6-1	TGTGCCAGCAGTGAATACTCTTTCTATGGCTACACCTTC	CASSEYSFYGYTF
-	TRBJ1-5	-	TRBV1	TGCACCAGCAGCCAAGATCTCGGGGTAGAGGGGGCCGAGGGTAAGCGGCCCCAGCATTTT	CTSSQDLGVEGAEGKRPQHF
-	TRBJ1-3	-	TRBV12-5	TGTGCTAGTGGTTTAACCGGAAACACCATATATTTT	CASGLTGNTIYF
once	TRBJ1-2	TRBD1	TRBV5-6	TGTGCCAGCAGCCAAGACAGGGTGGGTGGCTACACCTTC	CASSQDRVGGYTF
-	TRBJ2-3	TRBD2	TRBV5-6	TGTGCCAGCAGCTTGGTTGCGGGGGGCACAGATACGCAGTATTTT	CASSLVAGGTDTQYF
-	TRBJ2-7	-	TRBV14	TGTGCCAGCAGCCGTATAAACAGGGTTGGCGAGCAGTACTTC	CASSRINRVGEQYF
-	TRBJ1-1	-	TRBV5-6	TGTGCCAGCAGCTTTTTTCAGGGCATCACTGAAGCTTTCTTT	CASSFFQGITEAFF
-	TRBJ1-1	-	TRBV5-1	TGCGCCAGCAGCTCAAGCCTGGACACTGAAGCTTTCTTT	CASSSSLDTEAFF
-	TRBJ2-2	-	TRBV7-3	TGTGCCAGCAGCAGAGGGCGTAACACCGGGGAGCTGTTTTTT	CASSRGRNTGELFF
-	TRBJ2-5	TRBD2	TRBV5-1	TGCGCCAGCAGCTTGGAATATCTCGGCGGGGGGGAGACCCAGTACTTC	CASSLEYLGGGETQYF
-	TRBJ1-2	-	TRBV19	TGTGCCAGTAGCTCGGGACATCTTAACTATGGCTACACCTTC	CASSSGHLNYGYTF
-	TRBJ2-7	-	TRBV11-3	TGTGCCAGCAGCTTAGACGGAGTTGGCGAGCAGTACTTC	CASSLDGVGEQYF
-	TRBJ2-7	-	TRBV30	TGTGCCTGGAAAGAGGCAGGGGTCTCCTACGAGCAGTACTTC	CAWKEAGVSYEQYF
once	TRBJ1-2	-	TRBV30	TGTGCCTGGAGCCCCCCAGGTGGTGGGGGAGGAGGCTACACCTTC	CAWSPPGGGGGGYTF
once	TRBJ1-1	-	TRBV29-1	TGCAGCGTGCAGGGGAACAGTTTTAACACTGAAGCTTTCTTT	CSVQGNSFNTEAFF
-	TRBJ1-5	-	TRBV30	TGTGCCTGGGACAGTGTCAATAGCAATCAGCCCCAGCATTTT	CAWDSVNSNQPQHF
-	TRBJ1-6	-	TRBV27	TGTGCCAGCAGTCCTACAGGGATCTCACCCCTCCACTTT	CASSPTGISPLHF
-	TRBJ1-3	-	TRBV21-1	TGTGCCAGCAGTTACCGGGACTACGGAAACACCATATATTTT	CASSYRDYGNTIYF
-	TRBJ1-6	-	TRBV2	TGTGCCAGCAGCCAACGAACCCCAGGGATAGGTTCACCCCTCCACTTT	CASSQRTPGIGSPLHF
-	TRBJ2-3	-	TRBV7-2	TGTGCCAGCAGCTTAGCGGGCCCGGCCGGCTCAGATACGCAGTATTTT	CASSLAGPAGSDTQYF
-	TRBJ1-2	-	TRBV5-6	TGTGCCAGCAGCTTGGCAGTAGACCAGTGGCAGGGGAATGGAGGGGGCTACACCTTC	CASSLAVDQWQGNGGGYTF
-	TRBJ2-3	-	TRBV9	TGTGCCAGCAGCCCTACCGAGGGGCGTGTAGATACGCAGTATTTT	CASSPTEGRVDTQYF
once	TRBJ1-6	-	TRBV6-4	TGTGCCAGCAGTGACCCGGTCGGGCCCCTCCACTTT	CASSDPVGPLHF
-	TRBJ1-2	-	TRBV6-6	TGTGCCAGCAGTTCAGGTGGAAACCTTCATGGCTACACCTTC	CASSSGGNLHGYTF
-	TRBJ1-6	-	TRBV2	TGTGCCAGCAGTGCCGGGACCCCCGGTTCACCCCTCCACTTT	CASSAGTPGSPLHF
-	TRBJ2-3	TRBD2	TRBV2	TGTGCCGTCGGGGGGGCCGGCACAGATACGCAGTATTTT	CAVGGAGTDTQYF
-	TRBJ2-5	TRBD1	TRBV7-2	TGTGCCAGCAGCTTGGACAGGGCCCAAGAGACCCAGTACTTC	CASSLDRAQETQYF
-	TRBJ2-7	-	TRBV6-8	TGTGCCAGCAGTTACTCGGGGGATGAGGAGTACGAGCAGTACTTC	CASSYSGDEEYEQYF
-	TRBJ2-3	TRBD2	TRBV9	TGTGCCAGCAGCGTGATGACTAGCAGGAGGCCAGATACGCAGTATTTT	CASSVMTSRRPDTQYF